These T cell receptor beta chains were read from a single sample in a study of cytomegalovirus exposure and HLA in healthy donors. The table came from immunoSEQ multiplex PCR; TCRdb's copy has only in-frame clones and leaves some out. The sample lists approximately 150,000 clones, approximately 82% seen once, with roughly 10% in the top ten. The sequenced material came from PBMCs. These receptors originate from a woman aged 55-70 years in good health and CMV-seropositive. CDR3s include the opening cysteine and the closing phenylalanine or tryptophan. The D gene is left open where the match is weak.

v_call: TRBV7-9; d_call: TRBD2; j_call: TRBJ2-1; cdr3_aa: CSSSLALGTSGINEQFF
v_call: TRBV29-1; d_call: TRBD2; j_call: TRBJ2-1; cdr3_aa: CSEAGGSSYNEQFF
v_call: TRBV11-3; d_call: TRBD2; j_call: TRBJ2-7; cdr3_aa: CASSSRGDTWEQYF
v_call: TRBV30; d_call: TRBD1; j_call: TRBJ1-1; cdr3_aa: CAWSVLGQGATEAFF
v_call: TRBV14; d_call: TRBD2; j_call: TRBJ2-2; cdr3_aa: CASRPGLAGGPGNGELFF
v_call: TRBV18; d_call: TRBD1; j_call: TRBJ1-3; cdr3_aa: CASSPAPGQGQGNTIYF
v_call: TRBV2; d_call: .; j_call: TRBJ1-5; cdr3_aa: CASERDSGQPQHF
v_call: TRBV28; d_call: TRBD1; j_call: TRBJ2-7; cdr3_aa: CASSEGAVYEQYF
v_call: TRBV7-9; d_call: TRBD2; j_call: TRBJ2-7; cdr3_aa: CASSGTSGIHEQYF
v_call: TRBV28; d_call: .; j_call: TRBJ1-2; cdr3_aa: CASSPGSPANYGYTF
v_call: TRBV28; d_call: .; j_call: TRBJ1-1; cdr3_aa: CASSFGLAGTEAFF
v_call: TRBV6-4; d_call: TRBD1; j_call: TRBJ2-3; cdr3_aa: CASSDHDRGPDTQYF
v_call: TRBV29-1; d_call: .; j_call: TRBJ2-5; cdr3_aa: CSARSIEKTQYF
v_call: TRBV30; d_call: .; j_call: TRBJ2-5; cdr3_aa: CAWSYGLETQYF
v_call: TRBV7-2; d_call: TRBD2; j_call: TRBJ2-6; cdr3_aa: CASSFLTSGSFGANVLTF
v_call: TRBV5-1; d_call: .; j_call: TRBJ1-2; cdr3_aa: CASSTDRNPYGYTF
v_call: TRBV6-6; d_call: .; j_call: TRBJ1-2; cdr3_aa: CATLAGVNYGYTF
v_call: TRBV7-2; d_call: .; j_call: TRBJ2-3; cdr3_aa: CASSLIPRGTDTQYF
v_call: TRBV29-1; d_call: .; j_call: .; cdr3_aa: CSAHSGYPRDEQYF
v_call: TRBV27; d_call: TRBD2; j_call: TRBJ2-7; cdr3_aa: CASSFAGLDSYEQYF
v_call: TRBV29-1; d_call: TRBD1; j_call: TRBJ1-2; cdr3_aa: CSVADRGYGYTF
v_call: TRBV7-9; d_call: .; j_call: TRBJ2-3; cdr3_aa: CASSSSWGTSTDTQYF
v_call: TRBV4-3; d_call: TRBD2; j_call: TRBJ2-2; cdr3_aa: CASSPGWREIDGELFF
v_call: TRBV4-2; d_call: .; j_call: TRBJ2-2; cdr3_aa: CASSQEVPGYTTGELFF
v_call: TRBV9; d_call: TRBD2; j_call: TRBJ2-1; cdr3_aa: CASSVTTSGSSNEQFF
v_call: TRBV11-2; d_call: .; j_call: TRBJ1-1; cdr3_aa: CASSSQGNTEAFF
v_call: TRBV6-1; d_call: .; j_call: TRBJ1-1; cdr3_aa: CASSVTENTEAFF
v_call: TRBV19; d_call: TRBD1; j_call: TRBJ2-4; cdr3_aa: CASSPDRDRAYSNIQYF
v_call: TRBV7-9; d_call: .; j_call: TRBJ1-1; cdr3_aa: CASSSERDIYINTEAFF
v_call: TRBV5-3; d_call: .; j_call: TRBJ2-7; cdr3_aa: CARSWTLQGSGYEQYF
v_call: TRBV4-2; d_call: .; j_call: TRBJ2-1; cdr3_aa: CASSKGGASVSYNEQFF
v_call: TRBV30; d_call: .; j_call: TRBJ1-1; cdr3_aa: CAWSSGTSFMNTEAFF
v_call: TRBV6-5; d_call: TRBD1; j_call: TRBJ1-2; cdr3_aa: CASRDTGGGGYTF
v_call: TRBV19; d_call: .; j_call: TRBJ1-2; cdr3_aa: CASSIYSARDYNYGYTF